Listed here are 15 T cell receptor beta chains from one sample, sequenced in a study of blood T cells in healthy people across ages. Together with a sample-barcoded 5' primer, a J-beta primer mix was included in a second PCR lasting about 7 to 11 cycles. TCRdb re-called the 5' RACE reads through MiXCR, storing one row per CDR3 protein. The repertoire has about 1.1 million distinct CDR3 sequences, around two fifths of them found once; the top ten carry about an eighth. What was sequenced was blood. These receptors were collected from a man aged 18 to 29 in good health.

The count of this clonotype is one. The chain links TRBV7-8 to TRBJ2-7; D unclear. V was clipped by 1 base and J by 0 bases, with 7 bases between them. The CDR3 totals 14 residues. CDR1 SGHVS and CDR2 FQNEAQ come from the germline V gene. CDR3: CASSLVQNSYEQYF. The CDR3 nucleotides are TGTGCCAGCAGCTTAGTACAGAACTCCTACGAGCAGTACTTC.

This chain joins TRBV13 and TRBJ1-1; D remains ambiguous. Deletions cut 5 bases from V and 1 base from J, with 8 bases between. The CDR3 is 13 amino acids. Germline V CDR1 and CDR2: PRHDT, FYEKMQ (reference sequence). This CDR3 reads CASSENGNTEAFF. For the CDR3, the DNA is TGTGCCAGCAGCGAAAACGGGAACACTGAAGCTTTCTTT.

This clonotype was seen a handful of times. This chain joins TRBV29-1 and TRBJ2-5; D might be TRBD1 (5 bases). The CDR3 loop spans 13 amino acids. The V end was cut by 5 bases, the J end by 5 bases, with 15 bases between. Germline lookup yields CDR1 SQVTM and CDR2 ANQGSEA. CDR3 sequence reads: CSVTQGVSETQYF. In DNA form, the CDR3 reads TGCAGCGTTACCCAGGGTGTATCGGAGACCCAGTACTTC.

On this clonotype: A read error may produce the germline difference seen at one junction end. This chain uses TRBV5-1 with TRBJ1-6, with D possibly TRBD1 on 6 matching bases. The germline V gene has CDR1 SGHRS and CDR2 YFSETQ. The CDR3 length is 15 residues. CDR3: CANSLLSQDSSPLHF. In DNA form, the CDR3 reads TGCGCCAACAGCTTACTCTCACAGGACAGTTCACCCCTCCACTTT.

This clonotype has ten or more counts. This sequence joins TRBV4-2 and TRBJ2-7; unclear D gene. Germline loops: CDR1 LGHNA, CDR2 YNFKEQ. The CDR3 is 14 amino acids. V was clipped by 2 bases and J by 0 bases, with 8 bases between them. The CDR3 loop is CASSQLVGSYEQYF. The CDR3 DNA reads as TGTGCCAGCAGCCAACTTGTGGGCTCCTACGAGCAGTACTTC.

This chain links TRBV21-1 with TRBJ2-4; the DNA was not used to check the table's D call, TRBD1. The DNA end is more similar to TRBJ2-7, so the J call may be wrong. TRBV21-1 is recorded as a pseudogene. This CDR3 has 15 amino acids. CDR3 nucleotides: TGTGCCGGCAGCATCCGACAGGGCATCTCCTACGAGCAGTACTTC. Translating it yields CAGSIRQGISYEQYF.

This clonotype has just a few counts. Being one base from a much bigger clone, this may be a read error. The chain has TRBV20-1 and TRBJ2-3, with TRBD1 identical over 7 bases. This CDR3 has 15 amino acids. J lost 0 bases, V lost 3 bases, and 6 bases had no gene match. Germline V lookup: CDR1 DFQATT, CDR2 SNEGSKA (reference sequence). CDR3 amino acids: CSASSVGQSTDTQYF. CDR3 DNA: TGCAGTGCTAGTAGCGTGGGACAGAGCACAGATACGCAGTATTTT.

On this clonotype: Germline and junction disagree at one end, which may indicate a read error. CDR3: CASSPPLGENRPQHF. The CDR3 DNA is TGTGCCAGCAGTCCTCCATTGGGGGAGAATCGGCCCCAGCATTTT. This chain uses TRBV28 with TRBJ1-5; D may be TRBD1 (5 bases). The CDR3 contains 15 residues. Germline assignment: CDR1 MDHEN and CDR2 SYDVKM.

This clonotype came up many times. The V and J genes are TRBV4-3 and TRBJ1-1; D is unresolved. CDR3 size: 14 residues. Trimming took off 1 base at V and 2 bases at J, with 8 bases between the two ends. Germline-derived CDR1 and CDR2 are LGHNA and YSLEER. The CDR3 protein is CASSQASENTEAFF. DNA for the CDR3: TGCGCCAGCAGCCAAGCCTCGGAAAACACTGAAGCTTTCTTT.

This clonotype has ten or more counts. The rearrangement uses TRBV29-1 and TRBJ2-5; D gene ambiguous. Germline CDR1 reads SQVTM; CDR2 reads ANQGSEA. There are 9 residues in the CDR3. V was cut by 2 bases and J by 7 bases, with 2 bases left in between. The CDR3 sequence is CSVERTQYF. The DNA of the CDR3 is TGCAGCGTTGAACGGACCCAGTACTTC.

The chain couples TRBV7-2 to TRBJ2-3; D is ambiguous. Trimming left V 5 bases short and J 1 base short, with 13 bases between. The germline V gene has CDR1 SGHTA and CDR2 FQGNSA. The CDR3 is 15 amino acids. Written as DNA, the CDR3 is TGTGCCAGCAGCCCGTCCGCAGCCCGCACAGATACGCAGTATTTT. Its translation is CASSPSAARTDTQYF. Complete variable domain (other parts from reference TRBV7-2 and TRBJ2-3): GAGVSQSPSNKVTEKGKDVELRCDPISGHTALYWYRQSLGQGLEFLIYFQGNSAPDKSGLPSDRFSAERTGGSVSTLTIQRTQQEDSAVYLCASSPSAARTDTQYFGPGTRLTVL.

The gene calls are TRBV20-1 and TRBJ1-1, with 8 bases aligning to TRBD1. Per the germline V gene, CDR1 is DFQATT and CDR2 is SNEGSKA (reference sequence). The trim removed 1 base at V and 0 bases at J, leaving 4 bases unmatched. CDR3 length: 15 residues. The CDR3 nucleotides are TGCAGTGCTAGAGCCAGGGACAGGCTGAACACTGAAGCTTTCTTT. Protein sequence: CSARARDRLNTEAFF.

Ten or more counts support this clonotype. J is TRBJ2-7 and V is TRBV12-3 or TRBV12-4; D possibly uses TRBD1 or TRBD2 (5 bases each). V lost 3 bases, J lost 6 bases, and 12 bases lay in between. The CDR3 spans 13 residues. Written as DNA, the CDR3 is TGTGCCAGCAGTTTTGGGGGATGGAGCGAGCAGTACTTC. Translating it yields CASSFGGWSEQYF.

The rearrangement joins TRBV29-1 to TRBJ1-1; tentative D call: TRBD1 (5 bases). This CDR3 is built from 13 residues. Looked up from germline, CDR1 is SQVTM and CDR2 is ANQGSEA. V lost 5 bases and J 4 bases, leaving 14 bases between the germline ends. CDR3 residues: CSVHRHRGTEAFF. The CDR3 DNA reads as TGCAGCGTTCACAGGCATCGAGGCACTGAAGCTTTCTTT.

There are a few counts of this clonotype. The V and J genes are TRBV7-2 and TRBJ1-5; D is possibly TRBD1 (6 bases). V lost 1 base, J lost 4 bases, and 14 bases lay in between. Germline lookup yields CDR1 SGHTA and CDR2 FQGNSA. The CDR3 runs 16 residues. The CDR3 loop reads CASSLEGTLGNQPQHF. DNA for the CDR3: TGTGCCAGCAGCTTAGAAGGGACACTGGGGAATCAGCCCCAGCATTTT.